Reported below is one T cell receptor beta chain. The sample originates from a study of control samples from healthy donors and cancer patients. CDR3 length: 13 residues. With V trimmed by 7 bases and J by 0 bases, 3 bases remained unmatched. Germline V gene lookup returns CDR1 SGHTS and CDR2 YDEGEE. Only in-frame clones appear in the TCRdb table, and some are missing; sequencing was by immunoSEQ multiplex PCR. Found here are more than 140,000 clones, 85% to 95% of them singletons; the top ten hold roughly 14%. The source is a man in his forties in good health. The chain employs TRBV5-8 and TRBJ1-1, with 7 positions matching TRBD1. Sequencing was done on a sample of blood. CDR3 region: CASYRGMNTEAFF. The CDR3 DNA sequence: TGTGCCAGCTACAGGGGAATGAACACTGAAGCTTTCTTT.